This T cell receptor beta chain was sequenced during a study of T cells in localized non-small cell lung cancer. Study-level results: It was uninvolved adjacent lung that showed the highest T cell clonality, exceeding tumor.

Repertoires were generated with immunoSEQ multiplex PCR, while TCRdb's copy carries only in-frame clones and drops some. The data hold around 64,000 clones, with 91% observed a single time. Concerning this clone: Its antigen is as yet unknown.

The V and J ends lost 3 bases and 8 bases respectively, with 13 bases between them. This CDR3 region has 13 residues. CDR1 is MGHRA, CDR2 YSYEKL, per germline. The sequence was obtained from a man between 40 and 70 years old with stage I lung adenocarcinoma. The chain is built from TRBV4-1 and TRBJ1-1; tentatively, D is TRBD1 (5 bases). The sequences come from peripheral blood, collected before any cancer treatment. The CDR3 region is CASSQRQHEEAFF. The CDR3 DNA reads TGCGCCAGCAGCCAGAGACAGCACGAAGAAGCTTTCTTT.